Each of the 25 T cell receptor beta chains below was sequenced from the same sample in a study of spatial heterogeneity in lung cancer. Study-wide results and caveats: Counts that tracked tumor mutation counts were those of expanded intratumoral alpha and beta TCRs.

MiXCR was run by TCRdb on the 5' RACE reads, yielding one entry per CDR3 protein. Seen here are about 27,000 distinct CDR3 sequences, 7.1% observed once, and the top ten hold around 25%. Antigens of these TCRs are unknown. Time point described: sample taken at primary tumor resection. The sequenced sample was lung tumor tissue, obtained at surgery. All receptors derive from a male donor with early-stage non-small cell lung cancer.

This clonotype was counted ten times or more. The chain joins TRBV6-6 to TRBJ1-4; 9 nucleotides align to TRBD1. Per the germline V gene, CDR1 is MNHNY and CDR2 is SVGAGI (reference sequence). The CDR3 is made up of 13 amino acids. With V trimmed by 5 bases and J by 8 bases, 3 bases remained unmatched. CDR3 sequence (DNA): TGTGCCAGCAGTCGCGGGACAGGGGAAAAACTGTTTTTT. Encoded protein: CASSRGTGEKLFF.

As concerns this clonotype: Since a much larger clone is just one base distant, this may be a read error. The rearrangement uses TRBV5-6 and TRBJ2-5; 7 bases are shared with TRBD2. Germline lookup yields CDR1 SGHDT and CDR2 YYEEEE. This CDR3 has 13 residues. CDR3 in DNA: TGTGTCAGCAGCCAGACTAGCCCAGAGACCCAGTACTTC. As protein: CVSSQTSPETQYF.

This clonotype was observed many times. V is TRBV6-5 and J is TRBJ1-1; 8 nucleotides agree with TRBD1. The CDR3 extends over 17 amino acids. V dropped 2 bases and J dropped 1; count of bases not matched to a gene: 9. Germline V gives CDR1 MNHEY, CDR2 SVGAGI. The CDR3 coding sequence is TGTGCCAGCAGTTACGCATCCAGGGGGCTCGGGAACACTGAAGCTTTCTTT. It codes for CASSYASRGLGNTEAFF.

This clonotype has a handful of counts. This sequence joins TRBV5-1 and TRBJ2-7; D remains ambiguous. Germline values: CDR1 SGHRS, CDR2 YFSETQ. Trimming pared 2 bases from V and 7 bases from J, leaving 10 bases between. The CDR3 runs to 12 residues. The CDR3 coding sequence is TGCGCCAGCAGCTTCAGGTTGGGTGAGCAGTACTTC. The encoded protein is CASSFRLGEQYF.

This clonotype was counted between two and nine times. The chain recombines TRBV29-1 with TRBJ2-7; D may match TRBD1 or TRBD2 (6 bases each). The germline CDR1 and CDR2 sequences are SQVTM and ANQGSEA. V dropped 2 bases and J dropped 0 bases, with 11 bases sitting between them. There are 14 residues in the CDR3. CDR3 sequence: CSVEWRGISYEQYF. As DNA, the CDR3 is TGCAGCGTTGAATGGAGGGGGATCTCCTACGAGCAGTACTTC.

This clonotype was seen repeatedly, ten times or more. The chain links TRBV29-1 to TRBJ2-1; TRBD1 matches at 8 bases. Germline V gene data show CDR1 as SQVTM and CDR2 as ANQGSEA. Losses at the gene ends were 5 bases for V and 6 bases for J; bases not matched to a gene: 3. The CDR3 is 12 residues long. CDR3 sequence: CSVTGQGNEQFF. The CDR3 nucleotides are TGCAGCGTTACTGGACAGGGCAATGAGCAGTTCTTC.

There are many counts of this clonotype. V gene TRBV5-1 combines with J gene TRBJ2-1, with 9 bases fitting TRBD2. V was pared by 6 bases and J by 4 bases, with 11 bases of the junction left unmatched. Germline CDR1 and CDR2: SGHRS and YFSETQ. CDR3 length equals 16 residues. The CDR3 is CASTGSGGSSYNEQFF. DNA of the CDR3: TGCGCCAGCACGGGTAGCGGGGGCTCGAGTTACAATGAGCAGTTCTTC.

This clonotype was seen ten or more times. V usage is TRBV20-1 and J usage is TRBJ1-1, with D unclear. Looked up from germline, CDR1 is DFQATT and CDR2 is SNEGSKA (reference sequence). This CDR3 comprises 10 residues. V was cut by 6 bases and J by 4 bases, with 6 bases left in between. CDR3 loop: CSATVTEAFF. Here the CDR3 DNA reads TGCAGTGCAACGGTCACTGAAGCTTTCTTT.

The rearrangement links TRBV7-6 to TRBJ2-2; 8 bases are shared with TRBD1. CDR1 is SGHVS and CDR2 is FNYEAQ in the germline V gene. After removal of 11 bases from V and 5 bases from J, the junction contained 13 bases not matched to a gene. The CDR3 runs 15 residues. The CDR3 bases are TGTGCCGTCGCACCGTGGGGACAGGTTACCGGGGAGCTGTTTTTT. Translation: CAVAPWGQVTGELFF.

CDR3: CASSRPGDTQYF. The CDR3 bases are TGTGCCAGCAGCCGGCCGGGAGATACGCAGTATTTT. V gene TRBV3-1 combines with J gene TRBJ2-3; D is undetermined. The CDR3 extends over 12 amino acids. Trimming pared 4 bases from V and 5 bases from J, leaving 7 bases between. The V gene's germline CDR1 is LGHDT and CDR2 YNNKEL (reference sequence).

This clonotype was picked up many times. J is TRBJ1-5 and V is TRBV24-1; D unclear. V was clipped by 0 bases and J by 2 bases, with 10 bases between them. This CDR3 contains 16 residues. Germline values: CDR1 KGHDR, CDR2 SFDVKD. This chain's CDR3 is CATSDLRQDCNQPQHF. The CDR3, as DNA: TGTGCCACCAGTGATTTGCGGCAGGACTGCAATCAGCCCCAGCATTTT.

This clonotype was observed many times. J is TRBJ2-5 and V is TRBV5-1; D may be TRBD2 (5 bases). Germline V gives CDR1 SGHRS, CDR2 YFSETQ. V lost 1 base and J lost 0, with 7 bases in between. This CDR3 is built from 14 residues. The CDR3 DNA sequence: TGCGCCAGCAGCTTGACGGGGAACCAAGAGACCCAGTACTTC. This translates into CASSLTGNQETQYF.

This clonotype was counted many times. CDR3 sequence: CASTPETFSYEQYF. CDR3 nucleotide sequence: TGTGCCAGCACCCCCGAGACGTTCTCCTACGAGCAGTACTTC. This sequence joins TRBV2 and TRBJ2-7; D call uncertain. The length of the CDR3 is 14 residues. CDR1 is SNHLY, CDR2 FYNNEI, per germline. V was cut by 7 bases and J by 0 bases, with 13 bases left in between.

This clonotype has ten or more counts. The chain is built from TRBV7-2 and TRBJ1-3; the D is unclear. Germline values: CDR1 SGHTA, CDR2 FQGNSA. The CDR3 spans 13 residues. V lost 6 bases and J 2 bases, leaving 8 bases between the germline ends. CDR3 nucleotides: TGTGCCAGCAGTCAGGTTACTGGAAACACCATATATTTT. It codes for CASSQVTGNTIYF.

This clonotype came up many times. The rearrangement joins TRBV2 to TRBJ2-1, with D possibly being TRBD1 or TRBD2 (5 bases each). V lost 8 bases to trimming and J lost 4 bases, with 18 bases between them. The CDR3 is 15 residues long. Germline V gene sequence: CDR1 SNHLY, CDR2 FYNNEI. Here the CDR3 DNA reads TGTGCCAGCGGTGGGGACCTGGGTGCTTACAATGAGCAGTTCTTC. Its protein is CASGGDLGAYNEQFF.

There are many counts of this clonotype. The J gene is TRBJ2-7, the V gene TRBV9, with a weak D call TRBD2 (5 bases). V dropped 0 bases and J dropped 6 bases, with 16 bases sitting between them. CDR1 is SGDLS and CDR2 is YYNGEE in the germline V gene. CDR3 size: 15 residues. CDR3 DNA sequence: TGTGCCAGCAGCGTAGGCGGAGGAGGAAACGTCGAGCAGTACTTC. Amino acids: CASSVGGGGNVEQYF.

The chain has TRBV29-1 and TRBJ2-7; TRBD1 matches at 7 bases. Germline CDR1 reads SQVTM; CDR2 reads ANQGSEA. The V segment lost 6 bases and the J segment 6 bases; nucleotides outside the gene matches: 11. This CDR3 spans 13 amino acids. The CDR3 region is CSVRGTGESEQYF. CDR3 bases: TGCAGCGTGAGGGGTACAGGGGAAAGCGAGCAGTACTTC.

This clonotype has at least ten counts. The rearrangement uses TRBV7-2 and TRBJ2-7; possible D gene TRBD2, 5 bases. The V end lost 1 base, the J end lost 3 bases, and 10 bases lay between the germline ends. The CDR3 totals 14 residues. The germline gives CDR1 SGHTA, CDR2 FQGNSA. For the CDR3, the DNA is TGTGCCAGCAGCTTAGGGGGAGCCGACTACGAGCAGTACTTC. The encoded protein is CASSLGGADYEQYF.

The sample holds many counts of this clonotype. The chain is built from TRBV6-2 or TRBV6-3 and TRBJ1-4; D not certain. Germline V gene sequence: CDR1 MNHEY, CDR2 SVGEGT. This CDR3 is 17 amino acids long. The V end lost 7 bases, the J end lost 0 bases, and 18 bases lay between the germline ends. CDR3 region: CASTNDRNKPTNEKLFF. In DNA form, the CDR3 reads TGTGCCAGCACTAACGACCGGAACAAGCCAACTAATGAAAAACTGTTTTTT.

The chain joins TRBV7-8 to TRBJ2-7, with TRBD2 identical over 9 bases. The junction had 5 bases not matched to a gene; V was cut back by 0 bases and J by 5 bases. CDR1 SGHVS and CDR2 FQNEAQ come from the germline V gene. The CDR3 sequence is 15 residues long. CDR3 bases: TGTGCCAGCAGCTTAGCTCGGACTAGCGCCCACGAGCAGTACTTC. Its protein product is CASSLARTSAHEQYF.

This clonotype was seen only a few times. The CDR3 reads CASSQKNVAGGYGYTF. CDR3 nucleotides: TGTGCCAGCAGCCAAAAAAACGTGGCGGGAGGGTATGGCTACACCTTC. V and J are TRBV7-8 and TRBJ1-2; D ambiguous. Between the trimmed V and J ends, which lost 5 bases and 5 bases, there was a span of 21 bases. From germline, CDR1 is SGHVS and CDR2 FQNEAQ. The CDR3 runs 16 residues.

The CDR3 region has the DNA TGTGCCAGCAGTCCACGGAGCCCATACACTGAAGCTTTCTTT. This encodes CASSPRSPYTEAFF. This rearrangement joins TRBV6-5 to TRBJ1-1; no definite D call. The CDR3 runs 14 residues. Between the trimmed V and J ends, which lost 5 bases and 3 bases, there was a span of 13 bases. Per germline, CDR1 MNHEY and CDR2 SVGAGI.

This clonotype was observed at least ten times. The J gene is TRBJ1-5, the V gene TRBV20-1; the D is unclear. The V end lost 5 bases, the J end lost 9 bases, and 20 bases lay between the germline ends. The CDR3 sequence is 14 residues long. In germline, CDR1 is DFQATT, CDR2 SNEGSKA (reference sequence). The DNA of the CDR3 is TGCAGTGCTCGCCCCGCAGGTACCGATTTGCCCCAGCATTTT. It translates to CSARPAGTDLPQHF.

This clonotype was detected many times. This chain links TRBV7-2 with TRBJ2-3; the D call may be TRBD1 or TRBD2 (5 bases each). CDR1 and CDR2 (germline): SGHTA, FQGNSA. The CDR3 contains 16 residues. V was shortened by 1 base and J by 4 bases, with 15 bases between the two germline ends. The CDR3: CASSLGRLGVPDTQYF. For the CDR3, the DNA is TGTGCCAGCAGCTTAGGGCGATTGGGGGTACCAGATACGCAGTATTTT.

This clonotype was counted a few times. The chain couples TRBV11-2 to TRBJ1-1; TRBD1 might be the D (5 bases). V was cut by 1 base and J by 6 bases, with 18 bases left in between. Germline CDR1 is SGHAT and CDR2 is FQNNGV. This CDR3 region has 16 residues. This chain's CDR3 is CASSLVPGRVSSEAFF. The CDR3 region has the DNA TGTGCCAGCAGCTTAGTACCGGGGCGCGTTTCCTCTGAAGCTTTCTTT.